The rows below give T cell receptor beta chains drawn from one sample of a study of blood T cells in healthy people across ages. TCRdb reprocessed the 5' RACE reads via MiXCR and lists one record per CDR3 protein. Here the sample spans hundreds of thousands of distinct CDR3 sequences, over 45% being singletons. The specimen was blood. These receptors were taken from a woman in her sixties or seventies in good health. The CDR3 runs from the conserved cysteine through the conserved F or W. A D gene is named only where the DNA matches it firmly. Clone size is not always given. Where it is, it says once, few, many or a class for expanded clones.

clone_size: NA
d_call: NA
j_call: TRBJ2-5
v_call: TRBV6-6
cdr3_nt: TGTGCCAGCAGTCGGGACAAGGGGGAGACCCAGTACTTC
cdr3_aa: CASSRDKGETQYF

clone_size: few
d_call: NA
j_call: TRBJ2-1
v_call: TRBV7-2
cdr3_nt: TGTGCCAGCAGCTTGGACTCCCCCTCCTACAATGAGCAGTTCTTC
cdr3_aa: CASSLDSPSYNEQFF

clone_size: NA
d_call: TRBD1
j_call: TRBJ2-7
v_call: TRBV28
cdr3_nt: TGTGCCAGCATTGACAGGGGACAGCCCTCCTACGAGCAGTACTTC
cdr3_aa: CASIDRGQPSYEQYF

clone_size: few
d_call: NA
j_call: TRBJ2-1
v_call: TRBV11-2
cdr3_nt: TGTGCCAGCAGCCCCCGGCGCAATGAGCAGTTCTTC
cdr3_aa: CASSPRRNEQFF

clone_size: NA
d_call: TRBD2
j_call: TRBJ2-4
v_call: TRBV7-2
cdr3_nt: TGTGCCAGCAGCCCCGCGGGGGGGGATAACATTCAGTACTTC
cdr3_aa: CASSPAGGDNIQYF

clone_size: NA
d_call: NA
j_call: TRBJ2-7
v_call: TRBV20-1
cdr3_nt: TGCAGCTCTCAATGGCTAGTTAAGTCCTACAATGAGCAGTACTTC
cdr3_aa: CSSQWLVKSYNEQYF

clone_size: few
d_call: TRBD2
j_call: TRBJ2-7
v_call: TRBV7-2
cdr3_nt: TGTGCCAGCAGCTTAGCACGAGCGGGGAACTACGAGCAGTACTTC
cdr3_aa: CASSLARAGNYEQYF

clone_size: NA
d_call: TRBD2
j_call: TRBJ2-1
v_call: TRBV29-1
cdr3_nt: TGCAGGGTGAAAAGCGGGGTGAGTGAGCAGTTCTTC
cdr3_aa: CRVKSGVSEQFF

clone_size: NA
d_call: NA
j_call: TRBJ2-5
v_call: TRBV10-3
cdr3_nt: TGTGCCATCAGTGAGTCGACGGGGGGCTACAATGAGCAGTACTTC
cdr3_aa: CAISESTGGYNEQYF

clone_size: few
d_call: NA
j_call: TRBJ2-7
v_call: TRBV7-2
cdr3_nt: TGTGCCAGCAGCCCAAGAGGCGAGCAGTACTTC
cdr3_aa: CASSPRGEQYF

clone_size: many
d_call: TRBD2
j_call: TRBJ2-1
v_call: TRBV7-3
cdr3_nt: TGTGCCAGCAGCCGACTAGCGTACGGAGAGCAGTTCTTC
cdr3_aa: CASSRLAYGEQFF

clone_size: NA
d_call: NA
j_call: TRBJ1-2
v_call: TRBV4-3
cdr3_nt: TGCGCCAGCAGCCAAGGGGGGTCTGGCTACACCTTC
cdr3_aa: CASSQGGSGYTF

clone_size: few
d_call: NA
j_call: TRBJ2-5
v_call: TRBV7-9
cdr3_nt: TGTGCCAGCAGCCAACTACAGGGAAGGCAGTACTTC
cdr3_aa: CASSQLQGRQYF

clone_size: few
d_call: NA
j_call: TRBJ1-4
v_call: TRBV4-2
cdr3_nt: TGTGCCAGCAGCCAACCCCCTGCGGGGGCGACTAATGAAAAACTGTTTTTT
cdr3_aa: CASSQPPAGATNEKLFF

clone_size: NA
d_call: TRBD2
j_call: TRBJ2-7
v_call: TRBV20-1
cdr3_nt: TGCAGTCCCGGGAGGTCCGGGGTAAATGAGCAGTACTTC
cdr3_aa: CSPGRSGVNEQYF

clone_size: NA
d_call: NA
j_call: TRBJ2-4
v_call: TRBV2
cdr3_nt: TGTGCCAGCAGTGCAGTCGCAAACATTCAGTACTTC
cdr3_aa: CASSAVANIQYF

clone_size: NA
d_call: TRBD1
j_call: TRBJ1-4
v_call: TRBV14
cdr3_nt: TGTGCCAGCAGCCAAGACCGAGGGGGCGGCGAAAAACTGTTTTTT
cdr3_aa: CASSQDRGGGEKLFF

clone_size: NA
d_call: NA
j_call: TRBJ2-7
v_call: TRBV25-1
cdr3_nt: TGTGCCAGCAGTGTTACTAGCTCCTTCTCCTACGAGCAGTACTTC
cdr3_aa: CASSVTSSFSYEQYF

clone_size: NA
d_call: NA
j_call: TRBJ2-1
v_call: TRBV5-1
cdr3_nt: TGCGCCAGCAGCGTGGGATGGAACTACAATGAGCAGTTCTTC
cdr3_aa: CASSVGWNYNEQFF

clone_size: few
d_call: NA
j_call: TRBJ2-1
v_call: TRBV7-6
cdr3_nt: TGTGCCAGCAGCTCTGGGCAGGGGCCCAACAATGAGCAGTTCTTC
cdr3_aa: CASSSGQGPNNEQFF

clone_size: NA
d_call: NA
j_call: TRBJ1-1
v_call: TRBV29-1
cdr3_nt: TGCAGCGCCCTAAGGGGGGCTGAAGCTTTCTTT
cdr3_aa: CSALRGAEAFF

clone_size: NA
d_call: NA
j_call: TRBJ2-6
v_call: TRBV20-1
cdr3_nt: TGCAGTGCTAGATCGGCGGGAAATGGGGCCAACGTCCTGACTTTC
cdr3_aa: CSARSAGNGANVLTF

clone_size: few
d_call: NA
j_call: TRBJ2-7
v_call: TRBV5-5
cdr3_nt: TGTGCCAGCAGCTCGGGCCCAAAGCAAGACGAGCAGTACTTC
cdr3_aa: CASSSGPKQDEQYF

clone_size: once
d_call: NA
j_call: TRBJ2-1
v_call: TRBV5-1
cdr3_nt: TGCGCCAGCAGCATCGGAGCGGTGAGCTCCTACAATGAGCAGTTCTTC
cdr3_aa: CASSIGAVSSYNEQFF

clone_size: many
d_call: NA
j_call: TRBJ2-7
v_call: TRBV7-2
cdr3_nt: TGTGCCAGCAGCTTAGGAAGGGGCTACGAGCAGTACTTC
cdr3_aa: CASSLGRGYEQYF

clone_size: NA
d_call: NA
j_call: TRBJ1-6
v_call: TRBV18
cdr3_nt: TGTGCCAGCTCACCAACCAGGGTGGGTTCACCCCTCCACTTT
cdr3_aa: CASSPTRVGSPLHF

clone_size: few
d_call: NA
j_call: TRBJ1-4
v_call: TRBV6-1
cdr3_nt: TGTGCCAGCAGTGTTGTTGTTACAGCCGAAAAACTGTTTTTT
cdr3_aa: CASSVVVTAEKLFF

clone_size: NA
d_call: TRBD2
j_call: TRBJ2-4
v_call: TRBV20-1
cdr3_nt: TGCAGTGCTAGAGATATCCGACTAGCGGGTACCAAAAACATTCAGTACTTC
cdr3_aa: CSARDIRLAGTKNIQYF

clone_size: NA
d_call: NA
j_call: TRBJ2-5
v_call: TRBV20-1
cdr3_nt: TGCAGTGCTAGAATAGAGACCCAGTACTTC
cdr3_aa: CSARIETQYF

clone_size: NA
d_call: TRBD2
j_call: TRBJ2-7
v_call: TRBV12-3/TRBV12-4
cdr3_nt: TGTACCAGCAGCATACTAGCGGGGTACGAGCAGTACTTC
cdr3_aa: CTSSILAGYEQYF

clone_size: few
d_call: TRBD1
j_call: TRBJ2-2
v_call: TRBV5-1
cdr3_nt: TGCGCCAGCAGCTTGTCCCTCCGGACAGGGCCCACCGGGGAGCTGTTTTTT
cdr3_aa: CASSLSLRTGPTGELFF

clone_size: NA
d_call: NA
j_call: TRBJ1-5
v_call: TRBV27
cdr3_nt: TGTGCCAGCAGCTCACAGGGACGACAGCCCCAGCATTTT
cdr3_aa: CASSSQGRQPQHF

clone_size: few
d_call: NA
j_call: TRBJ2-7
v_call: TRBV29-1
cdr3_nt: TGCAGCGTAAGACCGGGACTGCACTCCTACGAGCAGTACTTC
cdr3_aa: CSVRPGLHSYEQYF

clone_size: NA
d_call: NA
j_call: TRBJ2-7
v_call: TRBV5-1
cdr3_nt: TGCGCCAGCAGCTTTGGGGCTAGCAGCGAGACCCGGTACTTC
cdr3_aa: CASSFGASSETRYF

clone_size: NA
d_call: NA
j_call: TRBJ2-7
v_call: TRBV30
cdr3_nt: TGTGCCTGGAAGGCTCTAGGGACCTACGAGCAGTACTTC
cdr3_aa: CAWKALGTYEQYF

clone_size: NA
d_call: NA
j_call: TRBJ2-5
v_call: TRBV7-2
cdr3_nt: TGTGCCAGCAGCTTAGGAGGGCGGTGGTACTTC
cdr3_aa: CASSLGGRWYF

clone_size: few
d_call: NA
j_call: TRBJ1-2
v_call: TRBV6-2/TRBV6-3
cdr3_nt: TGTGCCAGCAGTTACGCCTCCCGTAACTATGGCTACACCTTC
cdr3_aa: CASSYASRNYGYTF

clone_size: NA
d_call: NA
j_call: TRBJ2-7
v_call: TRBV7-2
cdr3_nt: TGTGCCAGCAGCACCCAGACAGGGAGGTACGAGCAGTACTTC
cdr3_aa: CASSTQTGRYEQYF

clone_size: few
d_call: NA
j_call: TRBJ1-2
v_call: TRBV7-9
cdr3_nt: TGTGCCAGCAGCTCTCAGGGACGCTATGGCTACACCTTC
cdr3_aa: CASSSQGRYGYTF

clone_size: few
d_call: TRBD1
j_call: TRBJ2-1
v_call: TRBV4-2
cdr3_nt: TGTGCCAGCAGCCAAGGACGGCAGGGGGCACTCAATGAGCAGTTCTTC
cdr3_aa: CASSQGRQGALNEQFF

clone_size: NA
d_call: TRBD2
j_call: TRBJ2-7
v_call: TRBV5-1
cdr3_nt: TGCGCCAGCAGCTTGGTTTTTGCGGGAGCTTTGTGGGAGCAGTACTTC
cdr3_aa: CASSLVFAGALWEQYF

clone_size: NA
d_call: TRBD2
j_call: TRBJ2-1
v_call: TRBV10-3
cdr3_nt: TGTGCCAGCTCCGGGACTAGAGACAATGAGCAGTTCTTC
cdr3_aa: CASSGTRDNEQFF

clone_size: few
d_call: NA
j_call: TRBJ2-1
v_call: TRBV28
cdr3_nt: TGTGCCAGCAGTCCCCGGAGGGCAAGCTCCTACAATGAGCAGTTCTTC
cdr3_aa: CASSPRRASSYNEQFF